This TCR beta chain stems from a study of T-cell memory formation after mild COVID-19. Across the study: There were largely donor-specific TCR clusters.

5'RACE primed from the constant segment yielded TCR alpha and TCR beta cDNA libraries bearing sample barcodes and UMIs. Using its own MiXCR run on the 5' RACE reads, TCRdb lists one record per CDR3 protein. The sample contains around 200,000 distinct CDR3 sequences, about a fifth of which appear only once. Worth noting for this clonotype: The antigen is undetermined.

Findings and limits, study-wide: CD4+ bias marked clones expanding day 15 to 37, unlike balanced contracting clones. Confirmation of SARS-CoV-2 specificity was lacking for second-wave clones peaking day 37.

This CDR3 is built from 15 residues. V dropped 6 bases and J dropped 8; count of bases not matched to a gene: 13. Germline CDR1 SNHLY, CDR2 FYNNEI. Sequenced input: PBMCs or a T cell subset sorted from them (not recorded which). The J gene is TRBJ2-1, the V gene TRBV2, with 7 nucleotides matching TRBD1. This clonotype was sampled from an adult woman who had mild COVID-19 (a few samples of this study predate the infection). Cell type and time point are not known. This CDR3 is CASSQRPTGFDEQFF. The CDR3 DNA reads TGTGCCAGCAGCCAACGCCCGACAGGGTTCGATGAGCAGTTCTTC.